A single sample gave rise to the 20 T cell receptor beta chains below, sequenced in a study of human T cells and chemical hapten exposure. TCRdb reanalysed the RACE reads using MiXCR and keeps one entry per CDR3 protein. The sample holds roughly 100,000 distinct CDR3 sequences; around 35% are singletons and the top ten take more than 2.5%. The time point here: patch test 3, about 24 weeks after DPC sensitization. Described treatment: therapeutic diphenylcyclopropenone sensitization with weekly scalp DPC. Sequenced material: whole blood, taken in connection with sensitization to the hapten diphenylcyclopropenone (DPC). Receptors originate from a man aged 35 to 55 with alopecia areata. Some clones in this sample may be carry-over from other donors' samples.

This clonotype has only a few counts. The chain recombines TRBV2 with TRBJ2-7, with 12 bases fitting TRBD2. The CDR3 totals 14 residues. V shed 8 bases and J 3 bases; nucleotides not matched to a gene: 5. Looked up from germline, CDR1 is SNHLY and CDR2 is FYNNEI. CDR3 residues: CASAGLAGLYEQYF. CDR3 nucleotides: TGTGCCAGCGCGGGACTAGCGGGTCTCTACGAGCAGTACTTC.

The chain joins TRBV20-1 to TRBJ2-5, with 11 bases that match TRBD2. Germline CDR1 reads DFQATT; CDR2 reads SNEGSKA (reference sequence). The junction had 6 bases not matched to a gene; V was cut back by 6 bases and J by 0 bases. The CDR3 length is 15 residues. The CDR3 loop is CSAPTSGTNQETQYF. CDR3 coding DNA: TGCAGTGCCCCGACTAGCGGGACGAACCAAGAGACCCAGTACTTC.

This clonotype occurred a few times. V usage is TRBV7-6 and J usage is TRBJ2-2; 10 bases align to TRBD2. The CDR3 length is 16 residues. Germline V gene data show CDR1 as SGHVS and CDR2 as FNYEAQ. Trimming removed 5 bases from V and 2 bases from J; junction bases left unmatched: 5. CDR3 in amino acids: CASSQGTSVNTGELFF. The CDR3 region has the DNA TGTGCCAGCAGCCAAGGGACTAGCGTCAACACCGGGGAGCTGTTTTTT.

This clonotype was observed a handful of times. This chain links TRBV7-2 with TRBJ2-1, with 8 nucleotides matching TRBD1. Germline trimming cut 3 bases from V and 5 bases from J; bases unmatched to any gene: 6. In germline, CDR1 is SGHTA, CDR2 FQGNSA. This CDR3 has 15 amino acids. The CDR3 here is CASSFGRGRDNEQFF. The CDR3 region has the DNA TGTGCCAGCAGCTTCGGCAGGGGGCGGGACAATGAGCAGTTCTTC.

This clonotype was seen more than once but under ten times. The J gene is TRBJ1-5, the V gene TRBV28, with D perhaps matching TRBD1 (6 bases). Germline assignment: CDR1 MDHEN and CDR2 SYDVKM. The CDR3 length is 16 residues. V dropped 6 bases and J dropped 5 bases, with 20 bases sitting between them. The CDR3 sequence is CASRPAGGTGHQPQHF. The CDR3 DNA reads as TGTGCCAGCAGGCCTGCTGGGGGCACGGGACATCAGCCCCAGCATTTT.

A few counts support this clonotype. The chain has TRBV12-3 or TRBV12-4 and TRBJ2-1; 12 bases match TRBD2. The CDR3 contains 15 residues. Trimming removed 6 bases from V and 6 bases from J; junction bases left unmatched: 6. In DNA, the CDR3 is TGTGCCAGCAGACTAGCGGGAGGATTTTCCAATGAGCAGTTCTTC. Translating it yields CASRLAGGFSNEQFF.

This clonotype was observed a few times. The chain links TRBV4-2 to TRBJ2-2; TRBD2 matches 9 bases. Germline trimming cut 0 bases from V and 0 bases from J; bases unmatched to any gene: 5. Germline lookup yields CDR1 LGHNA and CDR2 YNFKEQ. The CDR3 sequence is 18 residues long. The CDR3 region has the DNA TGTGCCAGCAGCCAAGATCTCACTAGCGGGTCGAACACCGGGGAGCTGTTTTTT. This encodes CASSQDLTSGSNTGELFF.

The chain couples TRBV29-1 to TRBJ2-7; D might be TRBD1 (5 bases). The germline CDR1 and CDR2 sequences are SQVTM and ANQGSEA. The CDR3 length is 15 residues. Trimming shortened V by 4 bases and J by 2 bases, and 18 bases separated the two germline ends. The chain's CDR3 is CSVVPEDKGTYEQYF. CDR3 DNA sequence: TGCAGCGTTGTGCCCGAGGACAAAGGAACCTACGAGCAGTACTTC.

In nucleotides, the CDR3 is TGCAGCGTTGAGGGGGGGGGCGGTAGCACAGATACGCAGTATTTT. Amino acid sequence: CSVEGGGGSTDTQYF. This chain uses TRBV29-1 with TRBJ2-3; a weak D match, TRBD2 (7 bases). Germline CDR1 is SQVTM and CDR2 is ANQGSEA. Trimming pared 3 bases from V and 0 bases from J, leaving 13 bases between. The CDR3 length is 15 residues.

This clonotype appeared a few times. V gene TRBV29-1 combines with J gene TRBJ2-3; D possibly corresponds to TRBD2 (5 bases). V was shortened by 5 bases and J by 10 bases, with 22 bases between the two germline ends. The germline V gene has CDR1 SQVTM and CDR2 ANQGSEA. The CDR3 consists of 14 residues. The CDR3 spells CSVTPEGRPDAQYF. CDR3 in DNA: TGCAGCGTTACTCCAGAGGGCCGTCCGGACGCGCAGTATTTT.

V gene TRBV11-3 combines with J gene TRBJ1-1, with D unclear. Germline V gene lookup returns CDR1 SGHNT and CDR2 YENEEA. Deletions cut 0 bases from V and 0 bases from J, with 14 bases between. The CDR3 spans 17 residues. For the CDR3, the DNA is TGTGCCAGCAGCTTAGATATCGTTGGTACCATGAACACTGAAGCTTTCTTT. This gives the protein CASSLDIVGTMNTEAFF.

This chain links TRBV11-2 with TRBJ2-7; 8 bases match TRBD1. J lost 3 bases, V lost 5 bases, and 3 bases had no gene match. Per germline, CDR1 SGHAT and CDR2 FQNNGV. The CDR3 runs 13 residues. CDR3 region: CASSPDRVYEQYF. Written as DNA, the CDR3 is TGTGCCAGCAGCCCGGACAGGGTCTACGAGCAGTACTTC.

This clonotype was observed a handful of times. For the CDR3, the DNA is TGTGCCAGTAGTAGGGGGGACCGCTACAATGAGCAGTTCTTC. Its protein product is CASSRGDRYNEQFF. This chain uses TRBV19 with TRBJ2-1; D is perhaps TRBD2 (6 bases). CDR1 is LNHDA, CDR2 SQIVND, per germline (reference sequence). Trimming shortened V by 4 bases and J by 3 bases, and 10 bases separated the two germline ends. The length of the CDR3 is 14 residues.

A few counts support this clonotype. This chain joins TRBV29-1 and TRBJ2-3; TRBD2 aligns across 12 bases. The ends lost 4 bases at V and 1 base at J; junction bases unmatched: 9. This CDR3 has 17 residues. Germline CDR1 reads SQVTM; CDR2 reads ANQGSEA. In DNA form, the CDR3 reads TGCAGCGTTGGGCGGCTAGCGGGAGGGTTGGGCACAGATACGCAGTATTTT. It is translated as CSVGRLAGGLGTDTQYF.

The rearrangement links TRBV6-5 to TRBJ2-3; 8 positions match TRBD2. V trimming: 5 bases; J trimming: 1 base; junction bases outside the gene matches: 8. From germline, CDR1 is MNHEY and CDR2 SVGAGI. The CDR3 has 16 residues. The CDR3: CASSQAGRARTDTQYF. The CDR3 nucleotides read TGTGCCAGCAGTCAGGCCGGGAGGGCCCGCACAGATACGCAGTATTTT.

This clonotype was seen a handful of times. This chain uses TRBV18 with TRBJ2-2, with a tentative D call TRBD1 (6 bases). V lost 3 bases to trimming and J lost 2 bases, with 13 bases between them. This CDR3 has 16 amino acids. CDR1 KGHSH and CDR2 LQKENI come from the germline V gene. The CDR3 reads CASSPRPGVNTGELFF. The CDR3 DNA sequence: TGTGCCAGCTCACCCCGGCCAGGGGTCAACACCGGGGAGCTGTTTTTT.

This clonotype was counted a few times. The rearrangement joins TRBV20-1 to TRBJ2-5, with 11 bases matching TRBD1. V lost 0 bases, J lost 4 bases, and 10 bases stayed unmatched. The length of the CDR3 is 17 residues. The germline V gene has CDR1 DFQATT and CDR2 SNEGSKA (reference sequence). CDR3 amino acids: CSARDDQDRGPVETQYF. Written as DNA, the CDR3 is TGCAGTGCTAGAGATGACCAGGACAGGGGGCCCGTAGAGACCCAGTACTTC.

V usage is TRBV5-4 and J usage is TRBJ2-5, with 11 bases matching TRBD2. Germline CDR1 and CDR2: SGHNT and YYREEE (reference sequence). This CDR3 spans 16 amino acids. Germline trimming cut 4 bases from V and 0 bases from J; bases unmatched to any gene: 5. The CDR3 loop reads CASSPVAGGNQETQYF. CDR3 nucleotide sequence: TGTGCCAGCAGCCCGGTAGCGGGAGGGAACCAAGAGACCCAGTACTTC.

This chain uses TRBV29-1 with TRBJ2-3; D is unclear. Trimming removed 8 bases at V and 2 bases at J, with 17 bases between. This CDR3 region has 14 residues. In germline, CDR1 is SQVTM, CDR2 ANQGSEA. For the CDR3, the DNA is TGCAGCCATTATAATGGGGTTCCCACAGATACGCAGTATTTT. It specifies CSHYNGVPTDTQYF.

The gene calls are TRBV29-1 and TRBJ2-1; D gene ambiguous. V shed 2 bases and J shed 5 bases, with 7 bases lying between them. Germline CDR1 is SQVTM and CDR2 is ANQGSEA. CDR3 length: 12 amino acids. CDR3 residues: CSVEIFDNEQFF. CDR3 bases: TGCAGCGTTGAAATTTTTGACAATGAGCAGTTCTTC.